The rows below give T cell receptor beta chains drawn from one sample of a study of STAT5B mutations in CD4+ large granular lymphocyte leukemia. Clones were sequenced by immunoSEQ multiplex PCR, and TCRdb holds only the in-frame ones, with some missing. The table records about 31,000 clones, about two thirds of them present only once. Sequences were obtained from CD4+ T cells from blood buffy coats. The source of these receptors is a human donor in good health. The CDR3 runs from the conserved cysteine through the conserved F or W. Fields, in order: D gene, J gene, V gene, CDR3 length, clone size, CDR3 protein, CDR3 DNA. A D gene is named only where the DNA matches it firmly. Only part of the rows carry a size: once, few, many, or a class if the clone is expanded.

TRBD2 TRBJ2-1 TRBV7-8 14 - CASSLGGRRNEQFF TGTGCCAGCAGCTTAGGCGGGAGACGAAATGAGCAGTTCTTC
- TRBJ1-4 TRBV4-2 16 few CASSRLEDTRNEKLFF TGTGCCAGCAGCCGCCTAGAAGACACCAGGAATGAAAAACTGTTTTTT
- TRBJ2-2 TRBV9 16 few CASSAWGGLRTGELFF TGTGCCAGCAGCGCCTGGGGGGGCCTACGCACCGGGGAGCTGTTTTTT
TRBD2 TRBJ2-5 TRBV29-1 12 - CSVEGGSETQYF TGCAGCGTTGAGGGCGGGAGTGAGACCCAGTACTTC
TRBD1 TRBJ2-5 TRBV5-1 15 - CASNLRDSNRETQYF TGCGCCAGCAACCTCCGGGACAGCAATCGGGAGACCCAGTACTTC
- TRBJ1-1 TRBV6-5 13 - CASSYAKNTEAFF TGTGCCAGCAGTTACGCCAAGAACACTGAAGCTTTCTTT
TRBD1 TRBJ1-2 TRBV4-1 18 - CASSRGPQGLGVNYGYTF TGCGCCAGCAGCCGCGGTCCACAGGGGTTAGGGGTCAACTATGGCTACACCTTC
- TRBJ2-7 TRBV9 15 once CASSVGGVAFDEQYF TGTGCCAGCAGCGTAGGTGGGGTCGCGTTCGATGAGCAGTACTTC
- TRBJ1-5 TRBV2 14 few CASRLGGSNQPQHF TGTGCCAGCAGGTTGGGAGGTAGCAATCAGCCCCAGCATTTT
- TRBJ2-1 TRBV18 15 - CASSPLGVLNNEQFF TGTGCCAGCTCACCACTCGGGGTCCTAAACAATGAGCAGTTCTTC
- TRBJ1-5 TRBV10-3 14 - CAIGTGDSNQPQHF TGTGCCATCGGGACGGGAGATAGCAATCAGCCCCAGCATTTT
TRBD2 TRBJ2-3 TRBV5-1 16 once CASSLSLAGEPDTQYF TGCGCCAGCAGCTTGTCGCTAGCGGGGGAACCAGATACGCAGTATTTT
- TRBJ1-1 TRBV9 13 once CASSVDRTQKAFF TGTGCCAGCAGCGTAGACAGGACCCAAAAAGCTTTCTTT
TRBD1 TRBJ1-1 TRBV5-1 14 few CASSAGTGGTEAFF TGCGCCAGCAGCGCAGGGACAGGGGGCACTGAAGCTTTCTTT
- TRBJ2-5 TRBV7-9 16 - CASTPTTSGQQETQYF TGTGCCAGCACCCCAACGACCAGCGGGCAACAAGAGACCCAGTACTTC
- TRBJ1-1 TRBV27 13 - CASSYRENTEAFF TGTGCCAGCAGCTACAGAGAGAACACTGAAGCTTTCTTT
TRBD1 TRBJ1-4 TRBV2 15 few CASTGTGRSDEKLFF TGTGCCAGCACAGGGACAGGGAGAAGTGATGAAAAACTGTTTTTT
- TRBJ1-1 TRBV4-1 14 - CASSLGIANTEAFF TGCGCCAGCAGCCTAGGGATCGCGAACACTGAAGCTTTCTTT
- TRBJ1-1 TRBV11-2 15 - CASSLYDMSSREAFF TGTGCCAGCAGCTTATATGACATGAGTAGCCGGGAAGCTTTCTTT
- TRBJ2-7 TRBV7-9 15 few CASSLVTGRGYEQYF TGTGCCAGCAGCTTAGTAACGGGCAGGGGCTACGAGCAGTACTTC
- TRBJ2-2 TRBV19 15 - CASSIGAVTTGELFF TGTGCCAGTAGTATTGGGGCTGTGACCACCGGGGAGCTGTTTTTT
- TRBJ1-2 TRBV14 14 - CASSQESGSGGYTF TGTGCCAGCAGCCAAGAGTCCGGGAGTGGTGGCTACACCTTC
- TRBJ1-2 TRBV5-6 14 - CASSPGRENYGYTF TGTGCCAGCAGCCCCGGAAGGGAAAACTATGGCTACACCTTC
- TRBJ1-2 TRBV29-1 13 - CSALGSLSYGYTF TGCAGCGCTTTAGGGTCCCTGTCCTATGGCTACACCTTC
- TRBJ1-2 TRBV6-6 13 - CASSYGGRGGYTF TGTGCCAGCAGTTACGGCGGGAGGGGAGGCTACACCTTC
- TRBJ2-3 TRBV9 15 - CASSTRDFRTDTQYF TGTGCCAGCAGCACCCGGGACTTTCGCACAGATACGCAGTATTTT
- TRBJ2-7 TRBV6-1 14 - CASSGRGRSYEQYF TGTGCCAGCAGTGGGAGAGGACGATCCTACGAGCAGTACTTC
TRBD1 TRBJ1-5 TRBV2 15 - CASSGTGRGNQPQHF TGTGCCAGCAGTGGGACAGGCCGGGGGAATCAGCCCCAGCATTTT